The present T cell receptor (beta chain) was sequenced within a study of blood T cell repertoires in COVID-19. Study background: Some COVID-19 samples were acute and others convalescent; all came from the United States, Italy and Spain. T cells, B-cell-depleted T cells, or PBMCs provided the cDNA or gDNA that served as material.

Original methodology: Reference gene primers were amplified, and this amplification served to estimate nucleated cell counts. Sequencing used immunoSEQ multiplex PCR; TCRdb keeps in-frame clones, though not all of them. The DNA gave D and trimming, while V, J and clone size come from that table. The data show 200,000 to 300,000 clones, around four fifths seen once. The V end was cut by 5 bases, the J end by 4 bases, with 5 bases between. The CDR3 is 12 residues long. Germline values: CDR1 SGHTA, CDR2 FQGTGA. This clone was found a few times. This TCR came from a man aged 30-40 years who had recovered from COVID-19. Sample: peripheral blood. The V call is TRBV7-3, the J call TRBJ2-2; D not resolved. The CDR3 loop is CASSPSTGELFF. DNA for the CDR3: TGTGCCAGCAGCCCCTCCACCGGGGAGCTGTTTTTT. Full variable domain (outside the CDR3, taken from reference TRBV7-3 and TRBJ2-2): GAGVSQTPSNKVTEKGKYVELRCDPISGHTALYWYRQSLGQGPEFLIYFQGTGAADDSGLPNDRFFAVRPEGSVSTLKIQRTERGDSAVYLCASSPSTGELFFGEGSRLTVL.